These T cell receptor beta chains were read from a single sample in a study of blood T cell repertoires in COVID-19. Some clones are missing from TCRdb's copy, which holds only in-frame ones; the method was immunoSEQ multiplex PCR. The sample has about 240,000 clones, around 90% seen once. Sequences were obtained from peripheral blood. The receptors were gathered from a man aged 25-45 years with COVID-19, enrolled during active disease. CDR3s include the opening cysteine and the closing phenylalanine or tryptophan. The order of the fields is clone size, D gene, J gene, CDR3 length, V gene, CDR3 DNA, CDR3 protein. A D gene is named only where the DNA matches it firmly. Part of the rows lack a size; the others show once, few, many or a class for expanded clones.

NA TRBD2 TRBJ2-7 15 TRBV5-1 TGCGCCAGCAGCTTGGCCCTAGCGGGGGGTCCTCAGCAGTACTTC CASSLALAGGPQQYF
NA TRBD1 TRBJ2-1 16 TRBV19 TGTGCCAGTAGTATAATTACAGGGGGCGGCAAGTCAGACCAGTTCTTC CASSIITGGGKSDQFF
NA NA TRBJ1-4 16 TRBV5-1 TGCGCCAGCAGCTTGGCCTACAGGACAACTAATGAAAAACTGTTTTTT CASSLAYRTTNEKLFF
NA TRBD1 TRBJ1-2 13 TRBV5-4 TGTGCCAGCAGCCAAGGGACAGACTATGGCTACACCTTC CASSQGTDYGYTF
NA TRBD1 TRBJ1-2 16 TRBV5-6 TGTGCCAGCAGCCCCGGTTGGGACAGGGGAAACTATGGCTACACCTTC CASSPGWDRGNYGYTF
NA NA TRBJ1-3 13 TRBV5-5 TGTGCCAGCGGAGTGAGCTCTGGAAACACCATATATTTT CASGVSSGNTIYF
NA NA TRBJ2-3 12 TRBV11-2 TGTGCCAGCAGCTCGTCAGGAGATACGCAGTATTTT CASSSSGDTQYF
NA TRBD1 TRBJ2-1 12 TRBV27 TGTGCCAGCAGTGATACAGGGGTTTCGCTGTTCTTC CASSDTGVSLFF
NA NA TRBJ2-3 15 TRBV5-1 TGCGCCAGCAGGCCTCTGGGCGCTAGCACAGATACGCAGTATTTT CASRPLGASTDTQYF
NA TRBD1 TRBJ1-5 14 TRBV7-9 TGTGCCAGCAGCCCTGGGACAGGGTTTCAGCCCCAGCATTTT CASSPGTGFQPQHF
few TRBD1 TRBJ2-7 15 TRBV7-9 TGTGCCAGCAGCCGAGACAGGGGCCCATCCTACGAGCAGTACTTC CASSRDRGPSYEQYF
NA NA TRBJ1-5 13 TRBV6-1 TGTGCCAGCAGTGAAAGGACAGCCAGGCCCCAGCATTTT CASSERTARPQHF
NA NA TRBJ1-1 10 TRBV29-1 TGCAGCGTTGGAGGGCCCGAAGCTTTCTTT CSVGGPEAFF
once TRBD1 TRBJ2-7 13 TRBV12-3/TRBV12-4 TGTGCCAGCAGTCCGGGACAGGGCGCTGTGCAGTACTTC CASSPGQGAVQYF
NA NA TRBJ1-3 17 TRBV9 TGTGCCAGCAGCGCAGTAACTGGGAGCCATACTGGAAACACCATATATTTT CASSAVTGSHTGNTIYF
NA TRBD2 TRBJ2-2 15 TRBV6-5 TGTGCCAGCAGTACACGGGGGGGCGACACCGGGGAGCTGTTTTTT CASSTRGGDTGELFF
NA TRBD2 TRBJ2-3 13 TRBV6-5 TGTGCCAGCAAAAGCGGGGGCCGAGATACGCAGTATTTT CASKSGGRDTQYF
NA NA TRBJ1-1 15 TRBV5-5 TGTGCCAGCAGCTTATCGCCACAGGCGAACACTGAAGCTTTCTTT CASSLSPQANTEAFF
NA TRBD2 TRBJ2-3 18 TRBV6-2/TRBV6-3 TGTGCCAGCAACCCCCCACCGGGACTAGCGGATAGCACAGATACGCAGTATTTT CASNPPPGLADSTDTQYF
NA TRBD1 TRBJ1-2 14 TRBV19 TGTGCCAGTAGTATAGAACAGGGGATCTACGGCTACACCTTC CASSIEQGIYGYTF
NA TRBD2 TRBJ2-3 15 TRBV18 TGTGCCAGCTCACCGGCGACTAGCGGTACAGATACGCAGTATTTT CASSPATSGTDTQYF
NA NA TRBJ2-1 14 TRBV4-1 TGCGCCAGCAGCCAAGATCACGGCTACAATGAGCAGTTCTTC CASSQDHGYNEQFF
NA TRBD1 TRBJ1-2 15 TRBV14 TGTGCCAGCAGGCAGAATGAGGACAGGGGAGGCGGCTACACCTTC CASRQNEDRGGGYTF
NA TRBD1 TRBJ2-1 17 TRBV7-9 TGTGCCAGCAGCACGGGGACAGGGGGATGGGACGTTAATGAGCAGTTCTTC CASSTGTGGWDVNEQFF
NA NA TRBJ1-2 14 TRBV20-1 TGCAGTGCTAGTAGCGACCCAGAAAACTATGGCTACACCTTC CSASSDPENYGYTF
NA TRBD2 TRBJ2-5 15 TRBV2 TGTGCCAGCAGCCCCTGGACTAGGGGTTCAGAGACCCAGTACTTC CASSPWTRGSETQYF
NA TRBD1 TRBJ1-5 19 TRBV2 TGTGCCAGCAGTGAAGCACCCGACAGGGGCAGGGGGGGGAATCAGCCCCAGCATTTT CASSEAPDRGRGGNQPQHF
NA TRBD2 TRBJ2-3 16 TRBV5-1 TGCGCCAGCAGCTTGGGACTAGCGGCGCCCACAGATACGCAGTATTTT CASSLGLAAPTDTQYF
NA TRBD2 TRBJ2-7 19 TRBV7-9 TGTGCCAGCAGCCCTTTCGCGAGGACTAGCGGGGTCCGCTCCTACGAGCAGTACTTC CASSPFARTSGVRSYEQYF
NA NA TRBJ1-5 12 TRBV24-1 TGTGCCACCAGTGACTCTAGAGGGCCCCAGCATTTT CATSDSRGPQHF
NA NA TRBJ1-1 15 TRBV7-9 TGTGCCAGCAGCTTCACGTTGGGCACTGGGACTGAAGCTTTCTTT CASSFTLGTGTEAFF
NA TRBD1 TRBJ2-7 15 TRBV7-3 TGTGCCAGCAGCCAGACCGGGACAGGGTCAGCCGAGCAGTACTTC CASSQTGTGSAEQYF
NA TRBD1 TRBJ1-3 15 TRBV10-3 TGTGCCATCTGCTTTCTCCGGGACAGAGGAAACACCATATATTTT CAICFLRDRGNTIYF
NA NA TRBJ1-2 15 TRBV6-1 TGTGCCAGCAGTGAGGGCCAGGGGAGTAACTATGGCTACACCTTC CASSEGQGSNYGYTF
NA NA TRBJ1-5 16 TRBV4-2 TGTGCCAGCAGCCAAGATCGAGAGTATCGAGGTCAGCCCCAGCATTTT CASSQDREYRGQPQHF
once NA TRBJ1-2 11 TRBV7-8 TGTGCCAGCAGCCCCCTGTATGGCTACACCTTC CASSPLYGYTF
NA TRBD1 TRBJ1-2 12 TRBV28 TGTGCCGCGGGACAGGGGGCAAGGGGCTACACCTTC CAAGQGARGYTF
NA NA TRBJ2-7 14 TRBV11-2 TGTGCCAGCAGCCTACCGAGGGTTTGGGGCGAGCAGTACTTC CASSLPRVWGEQYF
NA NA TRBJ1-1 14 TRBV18 TGTGCCAGCTCACCACCGAGCAGGGACACTGAAGCTTTCTTT CASSPPSRDTEAFF
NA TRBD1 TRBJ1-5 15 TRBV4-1 TGCGCCAGCAGCGCGCGGGACAGCATCAATCAGCCCCAGCATTTT CASSARDSINQPQHF